These 12 T cell receptor beta chains share one sample of origin, sequenced in a study of post-analysis software for immune sequencing data (dated by TCRdb to the mid-2010s). What the research found in general, with its limitations: Roughly 5 TRBV segments, including TRBV5-6, TRBV5-1 and TRBV20-1, were significantly more frequent in patients than controls.

The library relied on PCR. TCRdb names Illumina HiSeq 2500 as the instrument used. To reduce PCR and sequencing biases, unique molecular identifiers were incorporated into the TCR beta cDNA libraries. TCRdb reran the public reads through fastp at Q25 and MiXCR, keeping productive beta chains. Under each unique CDR3 protein, matching rows form one entry showing the most common genes and DNA. The sample table records some 690,000 distinct CDR3 sequences; around 64% of these occur just once. The ten biggest clones cover about 10% of the sample. No antigen is known for these receptors. Sequenced input: blood. These receptor sequences come from a girl aged 2 to 10 with multiple sclerosis.

The table lists this clonotype with a few counts. In nucleotides, the CDR3 is TGTGCCAGCAGTCCGCTAGCGGGAAAAGGGGCTGAGCAGTTCTTC. Residues: CASSPLAGKGAEQFF. The chain employs TRBV6-1 and TRBJ2-1; 9 nucleotides align to TRBD2. CDR1 is MNHNS and CDR2 is SASEGT in the germline V gene. The V gene end was trimmed by 5 bases and the J gene end by 9 bases; junction bases not matched to a gene: 11. There are 15 residues in the CDR3.

The CDR3 sequence is CATSRGGTEAFF. The CDR3 bases are TGTGCCACCAGCAGAGGAGGGACTGAAGCTTTCTTT. This chain uses TRBV15 with TRBJ1-1; D uncertain. The CDR3 extends over 12 amino acids. Trimming took off 1 base at V and 5 bases at J, with 5 bases between the two ends. CDR1 is LNHNV and CDR2 is YYDKDF in the germline V gene (reference sequence).

V gene TRBV5-6 combines with J gene TRBJ1-1; TRBD1 agrees at 7 bases. Germline-derived CDR1 and CDR2 are SGHDT and YYEEEE. Trimming took 1 base from V and 4 from J; bases not matched to a gene: 13. This CDR3 has 17 residues. Here the CDR3 DNA reads TGTGCCAGCAGCTTGATCATGAAAACAGGGGTCGGCACTGAAGCTTTCTTT. Residues: CASSLIMKTGVGTEAFF.

The gene calls are TRBV27 and TRBJ2-7, with a tentative D call TRBD1 (6 bases). The CDR3 spans 16 residues. Germline-derived CDR1 and CDR2 are MNHEY and SMNVEV (reference sequence). With 3 bases removed from V and 1 base from J, the gap between germline ends came to 16 bases. The CDR3 sequence is CASSFRRSGASYEQYF. CDR3 in DNA: TGTGCCAGCAGTTTTCGGAGGTCAGGGGCGTCCTACGAGCAGTACTTC.

J is TRBJ2-1 and V is TRBV20-1; D is perhaps TRBD1 or TRBD2 (5 bases each). Germline-derived CDR1 and CDR2 are DFQATT and SNEGSKA (reference sequence). The CDR3 has 14 residues. The V end was cut by 4 bases, the J end by 1 base, with 11 bases between. The CDR3 reads CSANRGPSYNEQFF. Written as DNA, the CDR3 is TGCAGTGCTAACCGGGGCCCTTCCTACAATGAGCAGTTCTTC.

The chain couples TRBV20-1 to TRBJ2-4, with D possibly being TRBD2 (6 bases). Germline V gene lookup returns CDR1 DFQATT and CDR2 SNEGSKA (reference sequence). CDR3 length equals 17 residues. V lost 5 bases and J 0 bases, leaving 20 bases between the germline ends. CDR3 in DNA: TGCAGTGCTCGCCCCGGTCGGGGAGGTCCAGCCAAAAACATTCAGTACTTC. It specifies CSARPGRGGPAKNIQYF.

This clonotype was counted only a few times. V usage is TRBV20-1 and J usage is TRBJ1-2, with D unresolved. Germline CDR1 DFQATT, CDR2 SNEGSKA (reference sequence). V was trimmed by 3 bases and J by 5 bases, leaving 10 bases between them. The CDR3 runs 12 residues. The CDR3 sequence is CSARETVYGYTF. In DNA, the CDR3 is TGCAGTGCTAGGGAGACTGTGTATGGCTACACCTTC.

The chain joins TRBV6-5 to TRBJ1-1; 7 bases map to TRBD1. This CDR3 region has 12 residues. J lost 11 bases, V lost 4 bases, and 7 bases had no gene match. Germline loops: CDR1 MNHEY, CDR2 SVGAGI. The CDR3 coding sequence is TGTGCCAGCAGTTCTCCCGGGACAGAGGCTTTCTTT. The encoded protein is CASSSPGTEAFF.

The V gene is TRBV20-1, the J gene TRBJ2-5; 9 bases line up with TRBD1. Germline CDR1 and CDR2: DFQATT and SNEGSKA (reference sequence). The V segment lost 0 bases and the J segment 1 base; nucleotides outside the gene matches: 6. This CDR3 spans 16 amino acids. The CDR3 DNA reads as TGCAGTGCTAGAGACACAGGGGGCGCTGGCCAAGAGACCCAGTACTTC. This translates into CSARDTGGAGQETQYF.

The J gene is TRBJ2-1, the V gene TRBV29-1, with 9 nucleotides matching TRBD2. Looked up from germline, CDR1 is SQVTM and CDR2 is ANQGSEA. The CDR3 has 12 residues. V dropped 3 bases and J dropped 15; count of bases not matched to a gene: 9. CDR3 amino acids: CSVDGSGRSRFF. CDR3 nucleotide sequence: TGCAGCGTTGATGGTAGCGGGAGATCAAGGTTCTTC.

V gene TRBV7-9 combines with J gene TRBJ2-1; D is perhaps TRBD1 or TRBD2 (5 bases each). CDR3 length: 16 amino acids. V was pared by 1 base and J by 9 bases, with 19 bases between. Germline CDR1 reads SEHNR; CDR2 reads FQNEAQ (reference sequence). The CDR3 coding sequence is TGTGCCAGCAGCTTAGGAGGAGTGGGAGAAGGGGTTGAGCAGTTCTTC. Residues: CASSLGGVGEGVEQFF.

This rearrangement joins TRBV20-1 to TRBJ2-1; 8 nucleotides agree with TRBD2. This CDR3 comprises 16 residues. The germline CDR1 and CDR2 sequences are DFQATT and SNEGSKA (reference sequence). V shed 2 bases and J 3 bases; nucleotides not matched to a gene: 9. In DNA, the CDR3 is TGCAGTGCTAGATATTCCGGGGGGGCAATCTACAATGAGCAGTTCTTC. Protein product: CSARYSGGAIYNEQFF.